This TCR beta chain was documented in a study of early T cells in non-severe SARS-CoV-2 infection. Study information: Chains were not paired, and sequencing was done on bulk RNA from unsorted whole blood. Notes on the study in general: Reliance on VDJdb matching favored anti-spike CD8 responses; private and CD4 specificities were missed.

The protocol attached unique molecular identifiers to individual cDNA molecules. TCRdb called the 5' RACE reads again in MiXCR, with one record for every CDR3 protein. The data show about 68,000 distinct CDR3 sequences, roughly a tenth seen once. This clonotype was seen ten or more times. Its target is not known. This CDR3 comprises 15 residues. The V gene's germline CDR1 is SGHTA and CDR2 FQGNSA. The V gene lost 2 bases and the J gene lost 5 bases, with 15 bases spanning the gap. The sample comprised whole blood. The chain employs TRBV7-2 and TRBJ2-5; perhaps TRBD1 as D (5 bases). The receptor was derived from an adult who was a healthcare worker with PCR-confirmed SARS-CoV-2 infection or an uninfected control (not recorded which). The CDR3 DNA reads as TGTGCCAGCAGCTTAATGACAGCCCGTCCGGAGACCCAGTACTTC. Protein sequence: CASSLMTARPETQYF.